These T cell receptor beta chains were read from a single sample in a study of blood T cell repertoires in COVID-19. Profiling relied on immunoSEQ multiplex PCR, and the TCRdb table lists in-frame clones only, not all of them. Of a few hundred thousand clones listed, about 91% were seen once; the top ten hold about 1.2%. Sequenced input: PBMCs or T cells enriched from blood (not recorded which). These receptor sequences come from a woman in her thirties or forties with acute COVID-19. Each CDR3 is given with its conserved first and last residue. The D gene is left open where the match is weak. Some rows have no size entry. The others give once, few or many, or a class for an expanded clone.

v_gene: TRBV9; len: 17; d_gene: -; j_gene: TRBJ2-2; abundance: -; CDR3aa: CASSVSHKAGNTGELFF; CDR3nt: TGTGCCAGCAGCGTATCCCACAAAGCGGGGAACACCGGGGAGCTGTTTTTT
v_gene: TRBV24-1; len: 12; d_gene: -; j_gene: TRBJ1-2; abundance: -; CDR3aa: CATSETGYGYTF; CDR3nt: TGTGCCACCAGTGAAACAGGGTACGGCTACACCTTC
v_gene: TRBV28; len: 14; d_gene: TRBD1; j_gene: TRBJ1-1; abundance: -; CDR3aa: CASTQEGDRGEAFF; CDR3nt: TGTGCCAGCACCCAAGAGGGGGACAGGGGTGAAGCTTTCTTT
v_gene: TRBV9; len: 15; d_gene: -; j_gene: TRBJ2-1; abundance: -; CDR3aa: CASSVGTSRANEQFF; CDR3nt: TGTGCCAGCAGCGTTGGGACATCTAGAGCGAATGAGCAGTTCTTC
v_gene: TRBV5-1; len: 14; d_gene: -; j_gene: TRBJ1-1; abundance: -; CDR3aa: CASSLVARNTEAFF; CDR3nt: TGCGCCAGCAGCTTGGTTGCCAGAAACACTGAAGCTTTCTTT
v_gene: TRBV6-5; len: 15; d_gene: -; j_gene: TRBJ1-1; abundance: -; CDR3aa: CASRHRQGLNTEAFF; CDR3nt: TGTGCCAGCAGGCATCGTCAGGGGTTGAACACTGAAGCTTTCTTT
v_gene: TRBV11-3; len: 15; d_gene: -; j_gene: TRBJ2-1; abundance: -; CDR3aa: CASRETVSSYNEQFF; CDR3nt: TGTGCCAGCAGGGAGACGGTAAGCTCCTACAATGAGCAGTTCTTC
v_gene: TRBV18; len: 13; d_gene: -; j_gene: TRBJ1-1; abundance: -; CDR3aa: CASSPDSNTEAFF; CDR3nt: TGTGCCAGCTCCCCCGACAGTAACACTGAAGCTTTCTTT
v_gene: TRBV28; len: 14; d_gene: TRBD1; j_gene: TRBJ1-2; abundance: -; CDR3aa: CASSLSRTGYGYTF; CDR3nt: TGTGCCAGCAGTTTAAGCAGGACAGGGTATGGCTACACCTTC
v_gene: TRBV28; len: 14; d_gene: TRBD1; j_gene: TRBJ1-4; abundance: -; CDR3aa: CASSSDRGGEKLFF; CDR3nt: TGTGCCAGCAGTTCGGACAGGGGAGGAGAAAAACTGTTTTTT
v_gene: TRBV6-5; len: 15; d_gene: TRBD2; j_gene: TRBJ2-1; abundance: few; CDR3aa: CASSLLAGPYNEQFF; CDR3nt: TGTGCCAGCAGCCTGCTAGCGGGGCCCTACAATGAGCAGTTCTTC
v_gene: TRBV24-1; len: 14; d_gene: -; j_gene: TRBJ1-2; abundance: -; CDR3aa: CATSDGGLNYGYTF; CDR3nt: TGTGCCACCAGTGATGGCGGGCTGAACTATGGCTACACCTTC
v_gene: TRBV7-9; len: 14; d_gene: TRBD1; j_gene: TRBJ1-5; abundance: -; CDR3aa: CASSSQGGNQPQHF; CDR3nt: TGTGCCAGCAGCTCCCAGGGGGGCAATCAGCCCCAGCATTTT
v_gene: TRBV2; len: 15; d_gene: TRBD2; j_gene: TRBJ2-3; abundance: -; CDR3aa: CASSVTSGGPDTQYF; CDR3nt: TGTGCCAGCAGTGTCACTAGCGGGGGGCCAGATACGCAGTATTTT
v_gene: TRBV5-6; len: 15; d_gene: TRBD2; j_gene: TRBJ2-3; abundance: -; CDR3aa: CASSRKREDGDTQYF; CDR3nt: TGTGCCAGCAGCCGAAAGCGGGAGGATGGGGATACGCAGTATTTT
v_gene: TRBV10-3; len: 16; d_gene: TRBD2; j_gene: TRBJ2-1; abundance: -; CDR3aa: CAISDSGSGKSNEQFF; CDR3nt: TGTGCCATCAGTGACAGTGGTAGCGGGAAGAGCAATGAGCAGTTCTTC
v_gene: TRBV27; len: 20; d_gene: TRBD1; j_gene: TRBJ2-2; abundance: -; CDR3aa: CASSLPRKFYQGAWAGELFF; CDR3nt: TGTGCCAGCAGTTTACCAAGAAAGTTCTATCAGGGGGCTTGGGCCGGGGAGCTGTTTTTT
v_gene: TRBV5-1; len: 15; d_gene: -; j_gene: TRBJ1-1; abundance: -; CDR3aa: CASSPTRTVNTEAFF; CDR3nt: TGCGCCAGCAGCCCGACCAGGACAGTGAACACTGAAGCTTTCTTT
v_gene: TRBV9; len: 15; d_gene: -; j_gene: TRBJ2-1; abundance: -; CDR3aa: CASSVLLGSYNEQFF; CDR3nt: TGTGCCAGCAGCGTACTACTTGGCTCCTACAATGAGCAGTTCTTC
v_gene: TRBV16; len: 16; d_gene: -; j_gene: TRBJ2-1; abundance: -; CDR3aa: CASSPIKRISYNEQFF; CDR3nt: TGTGCCAGCAGCCCCATAAAGCGGATTTCCTACAATGAGCAGTTCTTC
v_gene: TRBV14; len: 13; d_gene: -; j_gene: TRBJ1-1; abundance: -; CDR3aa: CASRDQGNTEAFF; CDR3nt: TGTGCCAGCAGAGATCAGGGTAACACTGAAGCTTTCTTT
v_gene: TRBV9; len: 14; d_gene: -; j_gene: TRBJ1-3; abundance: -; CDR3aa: CASSVGGTGNTIYF; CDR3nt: TGTGCCAGCAGCGTGGGAGGGACTGGAAACACCATATATTTT
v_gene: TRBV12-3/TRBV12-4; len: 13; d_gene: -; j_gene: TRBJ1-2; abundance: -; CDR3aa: CASSSDSMRGYTF; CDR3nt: TGTGCCAGCAGTTCCGACTCAATGCGTGGCTACACCTTC
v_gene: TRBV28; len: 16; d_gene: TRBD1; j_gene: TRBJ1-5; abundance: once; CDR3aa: CASSPLGQVSNQPQHF; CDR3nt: TGTGCCAGCAGTCCCCTTGGACAGGTGAGCAATCAGCCCCAGCATTTT
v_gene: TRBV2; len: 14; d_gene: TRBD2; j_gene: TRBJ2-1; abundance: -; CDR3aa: CASSSKRESNEQFF; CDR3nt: TGTGCCAGCAGCTCTAAGCGGGAGTCGAATGAGCAGTTCTTC
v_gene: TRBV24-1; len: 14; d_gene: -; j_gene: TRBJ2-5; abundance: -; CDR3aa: CATQTSGAVKTQYF; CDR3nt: TGTGCCACCCAAACGAGTGGGGCGGTGAAGACCCAGTACTTC
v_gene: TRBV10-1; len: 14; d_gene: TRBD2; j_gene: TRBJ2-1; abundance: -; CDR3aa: CASSVTSGRNEQFF; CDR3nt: TGCGCCAGCAGTGTAACTAGCGGGAGGAATGAGCAGTTCTTC
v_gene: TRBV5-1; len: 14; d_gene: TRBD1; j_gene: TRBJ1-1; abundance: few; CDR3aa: CASSGGTGNTEAFF; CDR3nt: TGCGCCAGCAGCGGAGGGACAGGGAACACTGAAGCTTTCTTT
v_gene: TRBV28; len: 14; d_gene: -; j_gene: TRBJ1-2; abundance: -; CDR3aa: CASSLGGGFHGYTF; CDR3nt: TGTGCCAGCAGTTTAGGTGGGGGCTTTCACGGCTACACCTTC
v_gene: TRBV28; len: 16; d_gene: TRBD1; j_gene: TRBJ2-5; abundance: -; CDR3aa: CASSPTGTGAQETQYF; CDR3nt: TGTGCCAGCAGTCCTACCGGGACAGGAGCTCAAGAGACCCAGTACTTC
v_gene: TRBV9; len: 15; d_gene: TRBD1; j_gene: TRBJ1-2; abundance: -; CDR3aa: CASSPLGGQTYGYTF; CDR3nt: TGTGCCAGCAGCCCCCTAGGGGGACAGACCTATGGCTACACCTTC
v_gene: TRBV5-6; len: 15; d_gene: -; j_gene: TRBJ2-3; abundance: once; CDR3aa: CASSLEGWEADTQYF; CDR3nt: TGTGCCAGCAGCTTGGAGGGCTGGGAGGCAGATACGCAGTATTTT
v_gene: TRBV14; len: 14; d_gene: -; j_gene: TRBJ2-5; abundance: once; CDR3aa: CASSQAQNARTQYF; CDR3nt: TGTGCCAGCAGCCAAGCTCAGAACGCCAGGACCCAGTACTTC